These T cell receptor beta chains were read from a single sample in a study of T cell responses to AZD1222 COVID-19 vaccine. TCRdb's table, derived via immunoSEQ multiplex PCR, lists solely in-frame clones and lacks some. Here the sample spans about 96,000 clones, about nine tenths being singletons. The sequencing here drew on peripheral blood, taken on day 0 of AZD1222 vaccination. These receptors all stem from an adult in good health. The CDR3 runs from the conserved cysteine through the conserved F or W. A D gene is named only where the DNA matches it firmly. A clone size is listed for some rows: how often the clone was seen (once, few, many), or a class if it is expanded.

>TRBJ1-1|TRBV29-1|NA|NA
TGCAGCGTACCGACCGGACAGACTTCGATCACTGAAGCTTTCTTT
CSVPTGQTSITEAFF
>TRBJ2-3|TRBV5-4|TRBD2|NA
TGTGCCAGCACCCGACCGACTAGCGGGGAAACAGATACGCAGTATTTT
CASTRPTSGETDTQYF
>TRBJ2-5|TRBV7-9|NA|NA
TGTGCCAGCGCACCACGAACGGTGTACCAAGAGACCCAGTACTTC
CASAPRTVYQETQYF
>TRBJ1-1|TRBV15|NA|NA
TGTGCCACCAGCAGAGATTTAGAAAAGAAAGCTTTCTTT
CATSRDLEKKAFF
>TRBJ1-2|TRBV4-2|NA|NA
TGTGCCAGCAGCCAAGATGATAGGCGAGGAGGCTATGGCTACACCTTC
CASSQDDRRGGYGYTF
>TRBJ2-7|TRBV15|TRBD2|NA
TGTGCCACCAGCCCAACTCCTACAGGTCTAGCGGGCGAGCAGTACTTC
CATSPTPTGLAGEQYF
>TRBJ1-1|TRBV5-4|NA|NA
TGTGCCAGCAGCTTGGAAGGTTGGGGCACTGAAGCTTTCTTT
CASSLEGWGTEAFF
>TRBJ2-1|TRBV28|NA|NA
TGTGCCAGCAGGGGGGGGGCGCGGTACAATGAGCAGTTCTTC
CASRGGARYNEQFF
>TRBJ1-6|TRBV27|NA|NA
TGTGCCAGCAGTTTATCCCCCGACGGCTATAATTCACCCCTCCACTTT
CASSLSPDGYNSPLHF
>TRBJ2-7|TRBV30|NA|once
TGTGCCTGGAGTGTACGGGCGGGAACCTACGAGCAGTACTTC
CAWSVRAGTYEQYF
>TRBJ1-1|TRBV11-2|NA|NA
TGTGCCAGCAGCACGGCCATGAGGACTGAAGCTTTCTTT
CASSTAMRTEAFF
>TRBJ2-7|TRBV15|NA|NA
TGTGCCACCAGCAGAGGGGGGGATACCTACGAGCAGTACTTC
CATSRGGDTYEQYF
>TRBJ2-1|TRBV4-1|TRBD1|NA
TGCGCCAGCAGCCAAGGGACAGGGGTGGGGAATGAGCAGTTCTTC
CASSQGTGVGNEQFF
>TRBJ2-1|TRBV3-1/TRBV3-2|TRBD2|few
TGTGCCAGCAGCTTGCGGGGGGCTCGGTCCTACAATGAGCAGTTCTTC
CASSLRGARSYNEQFF
>TRBJ1-1|TRBV18|TRBD1|NA
TGTGCCAGCTCAACGGCCCAGGGGGGGAACACTGAAGCTTTCTTT
CASSTAQGGNTEAFF
>TRBJ1-2|TRBV27|TRBD1|NA
TGTGCCAGCAGGATGGGACAGGATGGGTATGGCTACACCTTC
CASRMGQDGYGYTF
>TRBJ1-1|TRBV29-1|TRBD1|NA
TGCAGCGTTGAAAGGGGGCAGGGTGAAGCTTTCTTT
CSVERGQGEAFF
>TRBJ2-3|TRBV3-1/TRBV3-2|NA|NA
TGTGCCAGCGGGGGGCTATTGCCAGATACGCAGTATTTT
CASGGLLPDTQYF
>TRBJ1-2|TRBV29-1|NA|NA
TGCAGCGTTGAACTGACAGGAGCTGGCTACACCTTC
CSVELTGAGYTF
>TRBJ2-7|TRBV29-1|NA|few
TGCAGCGTTGAGCTAGGGGGCTACGAGCAGTACTTC
CSVELGGYEQYF
>TRBJ1-4|TRBV18|NA|NA
TGTGCCAGCTCACCACGGGGGGGTAATGAAAAACTGTTTTTT
CASSPRGGNEKLFF
>TRBJ1-1|TRBV6-5|TRBD1|NA
TGTGCCAGCAGGGAGACAGGGGGCACTGAAGCTTTCTTT
CASRETGGTEAFF
>TRBJ1-3|TRBV29-1|TRBD1|NA
TGCAGCGGGTCGACAGGGCTCTCTGGAAACACCATATATTTT
CSGSTGLSGNTIYF
>TRBJ1-5|TRBV2|NA|NA
TGTGCCAGCAGTGGTGGTCAGCCCCAGCATTTT
CASSGGQPQHF